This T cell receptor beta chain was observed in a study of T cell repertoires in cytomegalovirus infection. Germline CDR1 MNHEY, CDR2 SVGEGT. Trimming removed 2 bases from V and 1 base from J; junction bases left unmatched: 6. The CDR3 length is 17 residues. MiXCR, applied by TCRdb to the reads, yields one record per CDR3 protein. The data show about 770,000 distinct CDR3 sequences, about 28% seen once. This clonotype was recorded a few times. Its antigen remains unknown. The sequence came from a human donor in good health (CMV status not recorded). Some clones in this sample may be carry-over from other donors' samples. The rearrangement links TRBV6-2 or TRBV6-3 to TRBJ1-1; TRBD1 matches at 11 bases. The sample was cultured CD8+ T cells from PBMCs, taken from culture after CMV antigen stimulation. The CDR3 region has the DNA TGTGCCAGCAGTTACAGGCCTGGACAGGGGGCGAACACTGAAGCTTTCTTT. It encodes CASSYRPGQGANTEAFF.